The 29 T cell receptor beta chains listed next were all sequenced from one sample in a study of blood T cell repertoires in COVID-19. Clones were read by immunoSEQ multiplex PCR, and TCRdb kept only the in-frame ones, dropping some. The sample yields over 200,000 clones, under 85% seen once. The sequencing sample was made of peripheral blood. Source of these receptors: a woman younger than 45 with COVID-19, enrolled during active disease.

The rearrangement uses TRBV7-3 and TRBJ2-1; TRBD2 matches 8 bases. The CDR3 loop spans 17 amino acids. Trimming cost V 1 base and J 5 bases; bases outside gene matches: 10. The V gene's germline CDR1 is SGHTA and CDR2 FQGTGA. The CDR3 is CASSLIPRTSYNNEQFF. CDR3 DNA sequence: TGTGCCAGCAGCTTAATCCCCCGGACTAGCTATAACAATGAGCAGTTCTTC.

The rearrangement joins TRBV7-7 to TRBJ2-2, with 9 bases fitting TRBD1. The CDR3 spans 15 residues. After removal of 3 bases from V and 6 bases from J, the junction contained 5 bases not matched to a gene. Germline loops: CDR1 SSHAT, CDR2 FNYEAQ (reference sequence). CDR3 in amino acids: CASSFGRDRAGELFF. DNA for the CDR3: TGTGCCAGCAGCTTTGGACGGGACAGGGCCGGGGAGCTGTTTTTT.

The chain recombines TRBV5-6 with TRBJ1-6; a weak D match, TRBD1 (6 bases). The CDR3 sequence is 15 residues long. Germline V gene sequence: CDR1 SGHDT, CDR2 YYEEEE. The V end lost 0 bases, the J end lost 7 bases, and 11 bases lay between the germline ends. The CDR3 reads CASSLDWGGNSPLHF. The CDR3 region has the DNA TGTGCCAGCAGCTTGGATTGGGGGGGCAATTCACCCCTCCACTTT.

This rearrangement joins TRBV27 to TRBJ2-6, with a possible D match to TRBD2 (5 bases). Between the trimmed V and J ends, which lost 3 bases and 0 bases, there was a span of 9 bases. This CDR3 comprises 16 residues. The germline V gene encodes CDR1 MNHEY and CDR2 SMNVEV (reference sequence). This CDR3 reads CASSFFGVSGANVLTF. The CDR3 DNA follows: TGTGCCAGCAGTTTTTTCGGGGTCTCTGGGGCCAACGTCCTGACTTTC.

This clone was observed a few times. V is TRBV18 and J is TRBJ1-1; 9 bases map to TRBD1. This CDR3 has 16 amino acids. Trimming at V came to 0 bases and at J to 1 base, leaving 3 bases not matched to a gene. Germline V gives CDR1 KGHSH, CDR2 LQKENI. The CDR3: CASSPPPDRGNTEAFF. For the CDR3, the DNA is TGTGCCAGCTCACCACCTCCGGACAGGGGGAACACTGAAGCTTTCTTT.

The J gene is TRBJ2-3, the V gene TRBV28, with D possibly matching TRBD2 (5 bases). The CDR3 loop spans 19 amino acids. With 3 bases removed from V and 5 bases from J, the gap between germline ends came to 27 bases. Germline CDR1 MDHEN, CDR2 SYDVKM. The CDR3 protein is CASSLPSQTSRVAGDTQYF. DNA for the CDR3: TGTGCCAGCAGTTTGCCCTCCCAGACCTCGAGGGTCGCAGGAGATACGCAGTATTTT.

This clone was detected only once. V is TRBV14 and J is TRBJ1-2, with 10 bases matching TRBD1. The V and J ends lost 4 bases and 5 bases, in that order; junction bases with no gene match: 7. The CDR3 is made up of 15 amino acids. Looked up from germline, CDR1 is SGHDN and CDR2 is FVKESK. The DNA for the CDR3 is TGTGCCAGCAGCCCGGACAGGGGGTCATCGTATGGCTACACCTTC. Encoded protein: CASSPDRGSSYGYTF.

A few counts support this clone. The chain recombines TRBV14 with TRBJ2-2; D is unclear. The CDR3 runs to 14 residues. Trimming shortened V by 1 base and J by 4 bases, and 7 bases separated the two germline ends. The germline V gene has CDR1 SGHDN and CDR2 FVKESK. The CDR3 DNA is TGTGCCAGCAGCCAAGTTGTAGCCACCGGGGAGCTGTTTTTT. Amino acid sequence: CASSQVVATGELFF.

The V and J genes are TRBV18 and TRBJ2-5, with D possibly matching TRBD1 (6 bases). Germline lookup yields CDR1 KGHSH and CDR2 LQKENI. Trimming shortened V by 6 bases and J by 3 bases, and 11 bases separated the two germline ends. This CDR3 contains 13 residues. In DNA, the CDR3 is TGTGCCAGCTCCACCAGGGGAGAAGAGACCCAGTACTTC. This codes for CASSTRGEETQYF.

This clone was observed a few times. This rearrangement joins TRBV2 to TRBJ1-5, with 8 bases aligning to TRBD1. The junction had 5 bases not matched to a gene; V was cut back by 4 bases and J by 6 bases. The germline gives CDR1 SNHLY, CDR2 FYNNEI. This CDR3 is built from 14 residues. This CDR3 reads CASSVGTGIQPQHF. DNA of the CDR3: TGTGCCAGCAGTGTGGGGACAGGTATTCAGCCCCAGCATTTT.

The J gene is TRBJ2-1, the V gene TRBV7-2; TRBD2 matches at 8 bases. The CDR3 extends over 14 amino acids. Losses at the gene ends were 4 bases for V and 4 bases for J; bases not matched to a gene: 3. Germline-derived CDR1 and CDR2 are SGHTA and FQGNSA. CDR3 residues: CASSSRGGYNEQFF. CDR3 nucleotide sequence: TGTGCCAGCAGCTCCCGGGGGGGTTACAATGAGCAGTTCTTC.

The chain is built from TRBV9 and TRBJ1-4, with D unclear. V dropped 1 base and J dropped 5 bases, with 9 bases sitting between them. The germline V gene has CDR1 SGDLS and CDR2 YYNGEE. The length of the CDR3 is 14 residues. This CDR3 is CASSVSARNEKLFF. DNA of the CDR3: TGTGCCAGCAGCGTATCTGCTAGAAATGAAAAACTGTTTTTT. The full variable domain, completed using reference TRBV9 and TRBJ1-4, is DSGVTQTPKHLITATGQRVTLRCSPRSGDLSVYWYQQSLDQGLQFLIQYYNGEERAKGNILERFSAQQFPDLHSELNLSSLELGDSALYFCASSVSARNEKLFFGSGTQLSVL.

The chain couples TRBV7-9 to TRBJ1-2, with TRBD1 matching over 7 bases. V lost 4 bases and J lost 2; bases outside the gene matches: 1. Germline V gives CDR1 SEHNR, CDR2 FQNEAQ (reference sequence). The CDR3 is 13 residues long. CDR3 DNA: TGTGCCAGCAGCTCGGGACAGAACTATGGCTACACCTTC. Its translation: CASSSGQNYGYTF.

DNA for the CDR3: TGTGCCAGCAGCCCGGCGGGGACAGGGTTTCGAAGCTACACCTTC. The encoded protein is CASSPAGTGFRSYTF. The chain combines TRBV7-2 with TRBJ1-2; 9 nucleotides match TRBD1. This CDR3 has 15 residues. Germline CDR1 reads SGHTA; CDR2 reads FQGNSA. The V segment lost 5 bases and the J segment 9 bases; nucleotides outside the gene matches: 13.

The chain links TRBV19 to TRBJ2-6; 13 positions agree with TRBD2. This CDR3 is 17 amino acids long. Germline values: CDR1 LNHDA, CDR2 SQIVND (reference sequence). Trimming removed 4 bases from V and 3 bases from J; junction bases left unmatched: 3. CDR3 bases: TGTGCCAGTAGTACGGGACTAGCGGGGCGTGGGGCCAACGTCCTGACTTTC. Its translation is CASSTGLAGRGANVLTF.

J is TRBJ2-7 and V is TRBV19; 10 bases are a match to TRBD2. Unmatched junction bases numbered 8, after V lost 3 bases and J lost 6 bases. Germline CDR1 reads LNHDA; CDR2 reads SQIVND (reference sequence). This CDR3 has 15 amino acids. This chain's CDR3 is CASSMSGRATFEQYF. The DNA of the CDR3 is TGTGCCAGTAGTATGAGCGGGAGGGCCACATTCGAGCAGTACTTC.

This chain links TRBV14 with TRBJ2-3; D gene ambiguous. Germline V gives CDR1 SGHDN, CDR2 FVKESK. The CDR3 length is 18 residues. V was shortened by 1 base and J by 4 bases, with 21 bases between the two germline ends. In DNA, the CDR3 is TGTGCCAGCAGCCAAGCACGGAGAGGTTCATTGGCGGCAGATACGCAGTATTTT. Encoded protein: CASSQARRGSLAADTQYF. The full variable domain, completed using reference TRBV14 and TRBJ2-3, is EAGVTQFPSHSVIEKGQTVTLRCDPISGHDNLYWYRRVMGKEIKFLLHFVKESKQDESGMPNNRFLAERTGGTYSTLKVQPAELEDSGVYFCASSQARRGSLAADTQYFGPGTRLTVL.

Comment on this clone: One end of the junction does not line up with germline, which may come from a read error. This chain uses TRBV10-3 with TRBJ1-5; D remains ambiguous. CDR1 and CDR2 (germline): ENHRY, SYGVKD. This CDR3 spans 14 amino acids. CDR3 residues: CELTGSYSNQPQHF. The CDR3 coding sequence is TGCGAACTGACGGGAAGTTATAGCAATCAGCCCCAGCATTTT.

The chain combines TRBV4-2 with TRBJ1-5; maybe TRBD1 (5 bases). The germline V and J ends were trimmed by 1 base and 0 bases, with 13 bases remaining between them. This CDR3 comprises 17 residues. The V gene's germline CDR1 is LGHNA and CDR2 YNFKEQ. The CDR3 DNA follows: TGTGCCAGCAGCCAAGTATGGGCAGGGCTTAGCAATCAGCCCCAGCATTTT. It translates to CASSQVWAGLSNQPQHF.

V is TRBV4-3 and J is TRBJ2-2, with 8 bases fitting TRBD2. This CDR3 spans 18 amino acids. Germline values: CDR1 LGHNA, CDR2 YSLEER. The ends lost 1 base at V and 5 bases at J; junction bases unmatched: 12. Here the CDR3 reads CASSQAPSGSLSTGELFF. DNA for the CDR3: TGCGCCAGCAGCCAAGCTCCAAGCGGGAGTCTTTCTACCGGGGAGCTGTTTTTT.

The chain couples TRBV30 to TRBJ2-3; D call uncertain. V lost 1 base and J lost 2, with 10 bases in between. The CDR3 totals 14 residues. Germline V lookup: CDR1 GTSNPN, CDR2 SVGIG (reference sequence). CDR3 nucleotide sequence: TGTGCCTGGAGTGGTGGAGTCCTCACAGATACGCAGTATTTT. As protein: CAWSGGVLTDTQYF.

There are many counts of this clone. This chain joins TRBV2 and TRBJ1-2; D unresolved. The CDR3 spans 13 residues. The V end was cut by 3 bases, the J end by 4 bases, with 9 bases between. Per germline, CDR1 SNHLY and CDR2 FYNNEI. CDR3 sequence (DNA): TGTGCCAGCAGTGATGCTGCAGGCTATGGCTACACCTTC. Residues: CASSDAAGYGYTF.

CDR3: CASRTPGQGKRSYEQYF. Written as DNA, the CDR3 is TGTGCCAGCAGAACACCGGGACAGGGTAAAAGGTCCTACGAGCAGTACTTC. The chain has TRBV28 and TRBJ2-7; 9 bases match TRBD1. The CDR3 spans 17 residues. Germline V gene sequence: CDR1 MDHEN, CDR2 SYDVKM. The V and J ends lost 6 bases and 1 base, in that order; junction bases with no gene match: 13.

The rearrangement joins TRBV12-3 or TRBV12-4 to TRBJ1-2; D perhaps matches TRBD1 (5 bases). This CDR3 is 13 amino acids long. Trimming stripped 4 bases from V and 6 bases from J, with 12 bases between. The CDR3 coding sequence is TGTGCCAGCAGTTGGGGGGGAAGCAATGGCTACACCTTC. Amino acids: CASSWGGSNGYTF.

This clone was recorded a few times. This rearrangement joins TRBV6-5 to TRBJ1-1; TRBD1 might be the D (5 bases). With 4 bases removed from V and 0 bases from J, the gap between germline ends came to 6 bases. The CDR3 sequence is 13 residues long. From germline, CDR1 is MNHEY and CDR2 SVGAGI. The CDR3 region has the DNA TGTGCCAGCAGTTGGACAATGAACACTGAAGCTTTCTTT. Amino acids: CASSWTMNTEAFF.

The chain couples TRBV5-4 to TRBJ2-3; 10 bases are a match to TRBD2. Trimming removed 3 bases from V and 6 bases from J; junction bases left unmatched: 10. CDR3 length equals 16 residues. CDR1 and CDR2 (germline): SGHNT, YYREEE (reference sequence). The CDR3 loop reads CASSSTTSSGGDTQYF. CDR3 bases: TGTGCCAGCAGCTCGACAACTAGTAGCGGGGGGGATACGCAGTATTTT.

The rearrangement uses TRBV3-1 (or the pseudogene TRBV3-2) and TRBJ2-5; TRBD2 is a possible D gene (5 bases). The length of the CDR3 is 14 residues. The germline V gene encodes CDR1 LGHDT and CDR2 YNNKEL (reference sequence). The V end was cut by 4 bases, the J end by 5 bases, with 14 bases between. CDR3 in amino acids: CASSLRTGKETQYF. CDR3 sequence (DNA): TGTGCCAGCAGCCTCCGGACTGGAAAGGAGACCCAGTACTTC.

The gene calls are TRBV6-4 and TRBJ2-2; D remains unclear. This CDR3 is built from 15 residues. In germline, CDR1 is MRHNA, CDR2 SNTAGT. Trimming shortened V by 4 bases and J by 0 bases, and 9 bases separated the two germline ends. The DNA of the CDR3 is TGTGCCAGCAGTGCTGACGGGTCGAACACCGGGGAGCTGTTTTTT. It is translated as CASSADGSNTGELFF.

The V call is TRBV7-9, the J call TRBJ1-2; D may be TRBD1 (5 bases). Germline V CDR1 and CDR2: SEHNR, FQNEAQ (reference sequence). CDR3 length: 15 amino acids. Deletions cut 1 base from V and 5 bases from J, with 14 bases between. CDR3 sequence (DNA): TGTGCCAGCAGCTTAGTCGGCAGGGAAGTTTATGGCTACACCTTC. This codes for CASSLVGREVYGYTF.